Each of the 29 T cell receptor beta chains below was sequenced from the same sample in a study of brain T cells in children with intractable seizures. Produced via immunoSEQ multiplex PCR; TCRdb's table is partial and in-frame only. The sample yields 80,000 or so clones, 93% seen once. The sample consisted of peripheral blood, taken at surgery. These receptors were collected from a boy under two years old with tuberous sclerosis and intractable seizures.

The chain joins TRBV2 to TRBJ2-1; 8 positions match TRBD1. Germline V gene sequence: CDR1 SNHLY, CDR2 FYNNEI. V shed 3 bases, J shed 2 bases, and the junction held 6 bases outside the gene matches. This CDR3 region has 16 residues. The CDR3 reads CASSDRGQAPYNEQFF. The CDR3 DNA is TGTGCCAGCAGTGATAGGGGACAGGCCCCCTACAATGAGCAGTTCTTC.

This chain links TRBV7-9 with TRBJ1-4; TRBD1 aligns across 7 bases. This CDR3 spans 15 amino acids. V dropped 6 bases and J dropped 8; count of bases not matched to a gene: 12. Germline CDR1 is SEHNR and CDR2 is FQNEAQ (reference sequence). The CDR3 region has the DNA TGTGCCAGCAGTCCGACCGGGACAGTCGTCGAAAAACTGTTTTTT. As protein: CASSPTGTVVEKLFF.

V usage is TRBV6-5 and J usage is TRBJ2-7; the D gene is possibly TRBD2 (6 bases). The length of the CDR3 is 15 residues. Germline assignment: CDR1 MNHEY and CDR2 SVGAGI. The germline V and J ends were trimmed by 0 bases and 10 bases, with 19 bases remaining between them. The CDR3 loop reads CASSYSATSHSLQYF. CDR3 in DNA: TGTGCCAGCAGTTACTCCGCGACTAGTCATAGCCTTCAGTACTTC.

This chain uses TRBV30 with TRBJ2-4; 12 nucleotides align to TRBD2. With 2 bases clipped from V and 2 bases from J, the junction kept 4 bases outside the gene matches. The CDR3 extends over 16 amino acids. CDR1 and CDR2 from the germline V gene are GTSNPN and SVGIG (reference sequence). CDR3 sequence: CAWSLGLAGSKNIQYF. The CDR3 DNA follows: TGTGCCTGGAGTCTAGGACTAGCGGGGTCCAAAAACATTCAGTACTTC.

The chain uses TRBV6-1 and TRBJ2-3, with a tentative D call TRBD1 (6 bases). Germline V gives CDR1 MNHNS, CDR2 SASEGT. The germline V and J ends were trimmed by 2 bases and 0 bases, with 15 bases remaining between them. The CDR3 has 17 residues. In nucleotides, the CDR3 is TGTGCCAGCAGTGAAATTATTGGACAGTCTAGCACAGATACGCAGTATTTT. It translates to CASSEIIGQSSTDTQYF.

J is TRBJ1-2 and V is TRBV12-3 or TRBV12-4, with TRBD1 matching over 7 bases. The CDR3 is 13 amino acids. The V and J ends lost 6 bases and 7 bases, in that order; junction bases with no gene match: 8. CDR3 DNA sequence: TGTGCCAGCAGCGACGAAAACAGGGGTGGCTACACCTTC. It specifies CASSDENRGGYTF.

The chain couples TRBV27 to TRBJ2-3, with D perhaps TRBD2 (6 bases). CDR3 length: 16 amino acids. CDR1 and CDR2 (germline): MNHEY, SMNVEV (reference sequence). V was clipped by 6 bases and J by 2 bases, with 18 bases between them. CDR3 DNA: TGTGCCAGCAGCGAATCCCCGGGACTGAACACAGATACGCAGTATTTT. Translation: CASSESPGLNTDTQYF.

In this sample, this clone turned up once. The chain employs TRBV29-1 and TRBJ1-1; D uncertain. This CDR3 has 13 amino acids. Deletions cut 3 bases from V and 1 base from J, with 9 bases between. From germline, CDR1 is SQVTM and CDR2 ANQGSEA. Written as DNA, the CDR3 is TGCAGCGTTGATACTGGGCAGAACACTGAAGCTTTCTTT. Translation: CSVDTGQNTEAFF. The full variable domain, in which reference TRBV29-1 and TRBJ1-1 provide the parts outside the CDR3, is SAVISQKPSRDICQRGTSLTIQCQVDSQVTMMFWYRQQPGQSLTLIATANQGSEATYESGFVIDKFPISRPNLTFSTLTVSNMSPEDSSIYLCSVDTGQNTEAFFGQGTRLTVV.

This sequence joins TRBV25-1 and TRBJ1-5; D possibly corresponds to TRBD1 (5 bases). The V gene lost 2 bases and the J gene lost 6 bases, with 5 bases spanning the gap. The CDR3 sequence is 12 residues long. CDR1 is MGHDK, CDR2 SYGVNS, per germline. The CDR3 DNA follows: TGTGCCAGCAGTGAACAGGGTCAGCCCCAGCATTTT. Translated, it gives CASSEQGQPQHF.

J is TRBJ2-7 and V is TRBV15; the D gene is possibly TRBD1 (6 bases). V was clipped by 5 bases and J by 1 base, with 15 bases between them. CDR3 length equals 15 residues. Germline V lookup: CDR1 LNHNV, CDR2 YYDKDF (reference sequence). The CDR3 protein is CATSSGPGQSYEQYF. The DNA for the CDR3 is TGTGCCACCAGCTCCGGCCCTGGACAGTCCTACGAGCAGTACTTC. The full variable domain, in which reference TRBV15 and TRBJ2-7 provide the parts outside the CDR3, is DAMVIQNPRYQVTQFGKPVTLSCSQTLNHNVMYWYQQKSSQAPKLLFHYYDKDFNNEADTPDNFQSRRPNTSFCFLDIRSPGLGDTAMYLCATSSGPGQSYEQYFGPGTRLTVT.

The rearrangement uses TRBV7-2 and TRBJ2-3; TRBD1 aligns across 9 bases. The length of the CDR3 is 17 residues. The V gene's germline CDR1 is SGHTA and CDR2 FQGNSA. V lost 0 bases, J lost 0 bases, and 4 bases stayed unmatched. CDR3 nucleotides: TGTGCCAGCAGCTTAGCGACAGGGGGACGAAGCACAGATACGCAGTATTTT. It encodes CASSLATGGRSTDTQYF.

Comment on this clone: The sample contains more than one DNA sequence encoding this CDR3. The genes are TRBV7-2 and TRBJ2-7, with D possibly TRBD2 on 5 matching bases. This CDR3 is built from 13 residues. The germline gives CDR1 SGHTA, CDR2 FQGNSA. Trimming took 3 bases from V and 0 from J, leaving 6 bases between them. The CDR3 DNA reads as TGTGCCAGCAGCTTGGACTCCTCCTACGAGCAGTACTTC. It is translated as CASSLDSSYEQYF.

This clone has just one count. The CDR3 region is CASSFQGAGTGELFF. In DNA form, the CDR3 reads TGTGCCAGCAGCTTTCAGGGGGCGGGCACCGGGGAGCTGTTTTTT. This chain uses TRBV7-3 with TRBJ2-2; 8 bases match TRBD1. CDR3 length: 15 amino acids. Germline V lookup: CDR1 SGHTA, CDR2 FQGTGA. Losses at the gene ends were 3 bases for V and 4 bases for J; bases not matched to a gene: 4. The full variable domain, completed using reference TRBV7-3 and TRBJ2-2, is GAGVSQTPSNKVTEKGKYVELRCDPISGHTALYWYRQSLGQGPEFLIYFQGTGAADDSGLPNDRFFAVRPEGSVSTLKIQRTERGDSAVYLCASSFQGAGTGELFFGEGSRLTVL.

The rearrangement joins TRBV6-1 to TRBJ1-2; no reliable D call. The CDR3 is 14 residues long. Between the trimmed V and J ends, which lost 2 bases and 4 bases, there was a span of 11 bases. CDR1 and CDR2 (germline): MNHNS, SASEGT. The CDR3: CASSEPDPFYGYTF. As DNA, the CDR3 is TGTGCCAGCAGTGAACCGGATCCTTTCTATGGCTACACCTTC.

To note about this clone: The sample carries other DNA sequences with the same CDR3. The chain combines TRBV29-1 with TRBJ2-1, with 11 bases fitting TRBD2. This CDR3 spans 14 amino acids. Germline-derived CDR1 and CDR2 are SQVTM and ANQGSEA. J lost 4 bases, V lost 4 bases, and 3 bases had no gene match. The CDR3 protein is CSVVGTSGYNEQFF. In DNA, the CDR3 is TGCAGCGTTGTTGGGACTAGCGGATACAATGAGCAGTTCTTC.

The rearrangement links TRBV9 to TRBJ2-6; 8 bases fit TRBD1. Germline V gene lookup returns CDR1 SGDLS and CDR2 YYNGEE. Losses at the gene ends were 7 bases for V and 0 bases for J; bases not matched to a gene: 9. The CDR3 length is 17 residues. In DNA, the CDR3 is TGTGCCAGCCTTCGCGGGACAGGAAGCTCTGGGGCCAACGTCCTGACTTTC. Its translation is CASLRGTGSSGANVLTF.

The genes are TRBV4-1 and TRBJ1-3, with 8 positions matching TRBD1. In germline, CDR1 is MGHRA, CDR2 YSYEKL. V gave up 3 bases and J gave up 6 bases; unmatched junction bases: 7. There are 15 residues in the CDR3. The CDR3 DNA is TGCGCCAGCAGCCAGGCGGACAGGGCTATAAACACCATATATTTT. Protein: CASSQADRAINTIYF.

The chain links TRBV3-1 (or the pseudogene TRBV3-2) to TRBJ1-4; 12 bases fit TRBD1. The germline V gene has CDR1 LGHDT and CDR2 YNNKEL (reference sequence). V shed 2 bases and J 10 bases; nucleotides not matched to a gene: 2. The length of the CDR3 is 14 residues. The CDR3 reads CASSQWDRGLKLFF. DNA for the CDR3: TGTGCCAGCAGCCAATGGGACAGGGGGCTAAAACTGTTTTTT.

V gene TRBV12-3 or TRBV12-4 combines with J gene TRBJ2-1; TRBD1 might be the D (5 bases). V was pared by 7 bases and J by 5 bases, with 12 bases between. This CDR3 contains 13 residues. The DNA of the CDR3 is TGTGCCAGCAATGTGCTCAGGGACAATGAGCAGTTCTTC. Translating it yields CASNVLRDNEQFF.

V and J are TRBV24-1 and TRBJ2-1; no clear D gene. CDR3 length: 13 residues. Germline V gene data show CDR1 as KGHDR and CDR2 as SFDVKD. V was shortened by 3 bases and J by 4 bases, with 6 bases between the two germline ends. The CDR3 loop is CATSDDKYNEQFF. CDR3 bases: TGTGCCACCAGTGATGACAAATACAATGAGCAGTTCTTC.

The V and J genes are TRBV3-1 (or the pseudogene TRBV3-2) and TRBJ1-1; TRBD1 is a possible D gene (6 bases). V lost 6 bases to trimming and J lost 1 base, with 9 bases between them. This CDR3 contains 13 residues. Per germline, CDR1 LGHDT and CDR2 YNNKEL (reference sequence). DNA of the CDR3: TGTGCCAGCAGATGGACAGAGAACACTGAAGCTTTCTTT. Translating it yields CASRWTENTEAFF.

The CDR3 bases are TGTGCCAGCAGCACCCGACAGGGTAGTGGCGAGCAGTACTTC. Translating gives CASSTRQGSGEQYF. This chain links TRBV11-3 with TRBJ2-7; TRBD1 matches 7 bases. This CDR3 is 14 amino acids long. Germline assignment: CDR1 SGHNT and CDR2 YENEEA. J lost 6 bases, V lost 5 bases, and 10 bases had no gene match.

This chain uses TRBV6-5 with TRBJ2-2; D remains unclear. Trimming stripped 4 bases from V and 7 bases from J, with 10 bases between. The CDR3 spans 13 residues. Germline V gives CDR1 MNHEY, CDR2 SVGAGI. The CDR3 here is CASSSKYDGELFF. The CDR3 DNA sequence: TGTGCCAGCAGTTCAAAGTATGACGGGGAGCTGTTTTTT.

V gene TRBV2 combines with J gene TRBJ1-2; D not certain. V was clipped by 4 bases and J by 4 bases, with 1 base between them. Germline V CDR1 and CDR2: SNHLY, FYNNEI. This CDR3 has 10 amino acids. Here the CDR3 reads CASSGYGYTF. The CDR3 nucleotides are TGTGCCAGCAGTGGCTATGGCTACACCTTC. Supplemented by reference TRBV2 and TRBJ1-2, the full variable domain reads EPEVTQTPSHQVTQMGQEVILRCVPISNHLYFYWYRQILGQKVEFLVSFYNNEISEKSEIFDDQFSVERPDGSNFTLKIRSTKLEDSAMYFCASSGYGYTFGSGTRLTVV.

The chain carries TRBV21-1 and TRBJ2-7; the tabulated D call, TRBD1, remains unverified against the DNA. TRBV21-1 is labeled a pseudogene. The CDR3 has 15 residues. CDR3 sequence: CASREGRDSSYEQYF. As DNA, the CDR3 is TGTGCCAGCAGGGAAGGCCGGGACAGCTCCTACGAGCAGTACTTC.

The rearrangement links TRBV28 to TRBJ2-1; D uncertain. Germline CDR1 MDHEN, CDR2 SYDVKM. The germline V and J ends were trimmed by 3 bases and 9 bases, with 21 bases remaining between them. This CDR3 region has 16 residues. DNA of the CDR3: TGTGCCAGCAGTTTTCCCGACTGGGCAGTCTCCAGTGAGCAGTTCTTC. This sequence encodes CASSFPDWAVSSEQFF.

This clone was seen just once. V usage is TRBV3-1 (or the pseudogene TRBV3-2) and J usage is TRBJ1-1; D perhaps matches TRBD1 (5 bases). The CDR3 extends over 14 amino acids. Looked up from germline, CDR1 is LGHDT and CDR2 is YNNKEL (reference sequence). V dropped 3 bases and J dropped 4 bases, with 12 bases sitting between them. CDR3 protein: CASSHTYGGTEAFF. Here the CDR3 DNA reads TGTGCCAGCAGCCACACATATGGGGGCACTGAAGCTTTCTTT.

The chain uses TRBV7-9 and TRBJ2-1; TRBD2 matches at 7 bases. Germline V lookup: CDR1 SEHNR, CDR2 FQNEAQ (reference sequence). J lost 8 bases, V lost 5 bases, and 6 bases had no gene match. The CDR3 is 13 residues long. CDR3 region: CASSDRSGHEQFF. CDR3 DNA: TGTGCCAGCAGCGACCGTAGCGGGCATGAGCAGTTCTTC.

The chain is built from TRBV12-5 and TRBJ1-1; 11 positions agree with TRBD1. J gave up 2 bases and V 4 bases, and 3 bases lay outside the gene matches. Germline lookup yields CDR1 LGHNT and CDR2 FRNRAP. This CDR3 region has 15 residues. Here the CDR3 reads CASGSGTGGNTEAFF. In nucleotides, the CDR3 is TGTGCTAGTGGTTCGGGGACAGGGGGAAACACTGAAGCTTTCTTT.